This section outlines one T cell receptor (beta chain) sequence together with its context. This record comes from a study of T cells expressing NK-cell markers. Reanalyzing the 5' RACE reads, TCRdb keeps one entry per CDR3 protein, without DNA. The sample features 250,000 to 300,000 distinct CDR3 sequences, with around 0.42% in its top ten. The CDR3 is 14 residues long. Material: blood T cells: a sorted CD56 or NKG2C T cell subset, CD4+ or CD8+ T cells, or bulk PBMC T cells (not recorded which). J is TRBJ1-1 and V is TRBV12-3 or TRBV12-4. The sequence was obtained from a man aged 18-30 years in good health. CDR3 region: CASSLRDLGTEAFF.